The 29 T cell receptor beta chains listed next were all sequenced from one sample in a study of CD8 T cells in ankylosing spondylitis. TCRdb re-called the 5' RACE reads with MiXCR, one entry per CDR3 protein. The repertoire has about 480,000 distinct CDR3 sequences, over 15% of them found once; the top ten carry 0.95% to 1.1%. Findings and caveats of the study: Typical of ankylosing spondylitis blood, it appeared, was a TCR beta motif of several highly homologous variants.

The antigens for these receptors are not known. The specimen was blood, either unsorted or a sorted T cell fraction (not recorded which). These receptors were collected from a male donor with ankylosing spondylitis.

The chain recombines TRBV6-2 or TRBV6-3 with TRBJ2-7, with D perhaps TRBD1 or TRBD2 (5 bases each). The CDR3 is 16 amino acids. CDR1 is MNHEY, CDR2 SVGEGT, per germline. The germline V and J ends were trimmed by 0 bases and 9 bases, with 21 bases remaining between them. In DNA, the CDR3 is TGTGCCAGCAGTTACTCGGGACGGGGAGCCTTACGTGGGCAGTACTTC. This translates into CASSYSGRGALRGQYF.

There are a few counts of this clonotype. The genes are TRBV7-2 and TRBJ2-7; TRBD2 agrees at 8 bases. J lost 0 bases, V lost 5 bases, and 3 bases had no gene match. The CDR3 loop spans 14 amino acids. In germline, CDR1 is SGHTA, CDR2 FQGNSA. CDR3 nucleotides: TGTGCCAGCAGCCCACTAGCGGCCTCCTACGAGCAGTACTTC. Translated, it gives CASSPLAASYEQYF.

This clonotype was observed a few times. The CDR3 spells CSVSRDSGANVLTF. CDR3 DNA: TGCAGCGTTTCACGAGACTCTGGGGCCAACGTCCTGACTTTC. This chain connects TRBV29-1 to TRBJ2-6; D remains ambiguous. The germline CDR1 and CDR2 sequences are SQVTM and ANQGSEA. V lost 5 bases to trimming and J lost 0 bases, with 8 bases between them. This CDR3 comprises 14 residues.

J is TRBJ2-5 and V is TRBV15; D unclear. V lost 0 bases to trimming and J lost 1 base, with 9 bases between them. This CDR3 is built from 15 residues. Germline values: CDR1 LNHNV, CDR2 YYDKDF (reference sequence). In DNA, the CDR3 is TGTGCCACCAGCAGAGATCGGTCTAGCCAAGAGACCCAGTACTTC. It is translated as CATSRDRSSQETQYF.

This clonotype came up once. The J gene is TRBJ2-1, the V gene TRBV5-6, with 11 bases that match TRBD1. With 4 bases clipped from V and 9 bases from J, the junction kept 6 bases outside the gene matches. Germline lookup yields CDR1 SGHDT and CDR2 YYEEEE. This CDR3 is 14 amino acids long. The CDR3 spells CASSKDRGLSEQFF. The CDR3 region has the DNA TGTGCCAGCAGCAAGGACAGGGGGCTCAGTGAGCAGTTCTTC.

The V gene is TRBV29-1, the J gene TRBJ2-5; maybe TRBD2 (5 bases). V dropped 6 bases and J dropped 4 bases, with 9 bases sitting between them. Germline CDR1 is SQVTM and CDR2 is ANQGSEA. The CDR3 loop spans 11 amino acids. CDR3 protein: CSVAAAETQYF. The CDR3 bases are TGCAGCGTCGCAGCGGCAGAGACCCAGTACTTC.

The chain recombines TRBV10-3 with TRBJ2-1; D perhaps matches TRBD1 (7 bases). V was clipped by 4 bases and J by 8 bases, with 9 bases between them. Per the germline V gene, CDR1 is ENHRY and CDR2 is SYGVKD. This CDR3 contains 12 residues. The CDR3 sequence: CAISGRGDEQFF. The CDR3 nucleotides read TGTGCCATCAGTGGCAGGGGGGATGAGCAGTTCTTC.

V and J are TRBV6-1 and TRBJ1-5; no reliable D call. Trimming shortened V by 3 bases and J by 6 bases, and 12 bases separated the two germline ends. Germline V gene sequence: CDR1 MNHNS, CDR2 SASEGT. This CDR3 is built from 14 residues. CDR3 in DNA: TGTGCCAGCAGTGAGAGAGGACGGACTCAGCCCCAGCATTTT. Amino acids: CASSERGRTQPQHF.

This clonotype was recorded a few times. The V call is TRBV7-2, the J call TRBJ1-2, with unresolved D. Germline assignment: CDR1 SGHTA and CDR2 FQGNSA. The CDR3 covers 11 residues. Trimming pared 3 bases from V and 11 bases from J, leaving 10 bases between. The CDR3: CASSLYPRYTF. As DNA, the CDR3 is TGTGCCAGCAGCTTGTATCCCCGTTACACCTTC.

V usage is TRBV29-1 and J usage is TRBJ1-1; 7 nucleotides align to TRBD1. The CDR3 loop spans 13 amino acids. The germline CDR1 and CDR2 sequences are SQVTM and ANQGSEA. The V segment lost 4 bases and the J segment 5 bases; nucleotides outside the gene matches: 7. The CDR3 protein is CSVALTGSTEAFF. DNA of the CDR3: TGCAGCGTTGCTTTGACAGGGAGTACTGAAGCTTTCTTT.

The chain uses TRBV20-1 and TRBJ2-7; 8 nucleotides match TRBD2. With 1 base clipped from V and 0 bases from J, the junction kept 11 bases outside the gene matches. The CDR3 loop spans 17 amino acids. The V gene's germline CDR1 is DFQATT and CDR2 SNEGSKA (reference sequence). CDR3 sequence reads: CSARGPFSGASSYEQYF. CDR3 coding DNA: TGCAGTGCTAGAGGTCCTTTTAGCGGGGCTAGCTCCTACGAGCAGTACTTC.

V and J are TRBV11-3 and TRBJ2-3; TRBD2 is a possible D gene (5 bases). V lost 5 bases to trimming and J lost 7 bases, with 13 bases between them. Germline V gene lookup returns CDR1 SGHNT and CDR2 YENEEA. The CDR3 is 13 residues long. In DNA form, the CDR3 reads TGTGCCAGCAGCCCCCCTCCGGGGAATACGCAGTATTTT. Protein product: CASSPPPGNTQYF.

This clonotype was detected many times. The rearrangement joins TRBV20-1 to TRBJ1-1; D gene unclear. The CDR3 is 14 residues long. V was shortened by 6 bases and J by 0 bases, with 14 bases between the two germline ends. Germline V CDR1 and CDR2: DFQATT, SNEGSKA (reference sequence). CDR3 DNA sequence: TGCAGTGCCACAGATGGGGTCTTGAACACTGAAGCTTTCTTT. Amino acid sequence: CSATDGVLNTEAFF.

In this sample, this clonotype turned up many times. The rearrangement links TRBV7-8 to TRBJ1-5; tentative D call: TRBD1 (6 bases). Germline CDR1 reads SGHVS; CDR2 reads FQNEAQ. Between the trimmed V and J ends, which lost 3 bases and 1 base, there was a span of 16 bases. The CDR3 spans 17 residues. This CDR3 reads CASSFIPGTPSNQPQHF. In DNA form, the CDR3 reads TGTGCCAGCAGCTTTATACCCGGGACACCAAGCAATCAGCCCCAGCATTTT.

This clonotype was counted between two and nine times. The chain recombines TRBV20-1 with TRBJ1-3; D is perhaps TRBD1 (6 bases). Germline lookup yields CDR1 DFQATT and CDR2 SNEGSKA (reference sequence). The V and J ends lost 5 bases and 4 bases respectively, with 15 bases between them. This CDR3 comprises 14 residues. The CDR3 sequence is CSAYPTGRGNTIYF. CDR3 bases: TGCAGTGCTTATCCTACAGGGAGAGGAAACACCATATATTTT.

As for this clonotype: Just one base apart from a much larger clone, this may be a read error. This chain joins TRBV5-1 and TRBJ2-5; D not certain. This CDR3 comprises 12 residues. With 4 bases removed from V and 4 bases from J, the gap between germline ends came to 8 bases. The germline V gene encodes CDR1 SGHRS and CDR2 YFSETQ. Here the CDR3 DNA reads TGCGCCAGCAGCAAAGGCCTAGAGACCCAGTACTTC. Its protein product is CASSKGLETQYF.

This clonotype was recorded a few times. The chain uses TRBV28 and TRBJ2-4, with D maybe TRBD2 (6 bases). CDR1 and CDR2 (germline): MDHEN, SYDVKM. This CDR3 is 16 amino acids long. With 6 bases removed from V and 0 bases from J, the gap between germline ends came to 15 bases. The CDR3 coding sequence is TGTGCCAGCAGCTTTGGGACTCCGGTAGCCAAAAACATTCAGTACTTC. This codes for CASSFGTPVAKNIQYF.

This chain joins TRBV6-1 and TRBJ1-1; the match to TRBD1 covers 9 bases. In germline, CDR1 is MNHNS, CDR2 SASEGT. This CDR3 contains 15 residues. The trim removed 6 bases at V and 1 base at J, leaving 6 bases unmatched. Written as DNA, the CDR3 is TGTGCCAGCAGGCAACAGGGGGCGAGGAACACTGAAGCTTTCTTT. Amino acid sequence: CASRQQGARNTEAFF.

This rearrangement joins TRBV20-1 to TRBJ2-3; 8 bases fit TRBD2. The CDR3 is made up of 14 amino acids. J was trimmed by 5 bases and V by 4 bases; bases with no gene match: 8. The germline gives CDR1 DFQATT, CDR2 SNEGSKA (reference sequence). As DNA, the CDR3 is TGCAGTGCTAAGGTAGCGGGACTAGAAGATACGCAGTATTTT. Its protein product is CSAKVAGLEDTQYF.

The chain combines TRBV2 with TRBJ1-2; the D is unclear. V shed 4 bases and J shed 8 bases, with 14 bases lying between them. Germline CDR1 and CDR2: SNHLY and FYNNEI. The CDR3 totals 13 residues. CDR3 in DNA: TGTGCCAGCAGTGGCCGAAATCCACAGGGCTACACCTTC. Protein product: CASSGRNPQGYTF. The full variable domain, completed using reference TRBV2 and TRBJ1-2, is EPEVTQTPSHQVTQMGQEVILRCVPISNHLYFYWYRQILGQKVEFLVSFYNNEISEKSEIFDDQFSVERPDGSNFTLKIRSTKLEDSAMYFCASSGRNPQGYTFGSGTRLTVV.

The genes are TRBV7-8 and TRBJ2-1; D gene ambiguous. V dropped 1 base and J dropped 1 base, with 8 bases sitting between them. This CDR3 is built from 15 residues. The germline V gene has CDR1 SGHVS and CDR2 FQNEAQ. The CDR3 protein is CASSLDSVSYNEQFF. CDR3 DNA sequence: TGTGCCAGCAGCTTAGACAGTGTTTCCTACAATGAGCAGTTCTTC.

In its sample, this clonotype was seen a few times. The CDR3 nucleotides are TGCAGTGCTAGATCCCGCCAACTAACTAATTCACCCCTCCACTTT. The encoded protein is CSARSRQLTNSPLHF. The chain combines TRBV20-1 with TRBJ1-6; no firm D call. This CDR3 region has 15 residues. The V gene's germline CDR1 is DFQATT and CDR2 SNEGSKA (reference sequence). V gave up 2 bases and J gave up 6 bases, with 14 bases separating them.

This clonotype has only a few counts. The chain employs TRBV10-3 and TRBJ2-4; a weak D match, TRBD2 (6 bases). In germline, CDR1 is ENHRY, CDR2 SYGVKD. V was trimmed by 0 bases and J by 15 bases, leaving 12 bases between them. The CDR3 runs 12 residues. The CDR3 spells CAISESGTHGYF. DNA of the CDR3: TGTGCCATCAGTGAGTCCGGGACTCACGGGTACTTC.

This clonotype was counted between two and nine times. The chain recombines TRBV6-5 with TRBJ2-7, with 10 bases aligning to TRBD2. Germline CDR1 reads MNHEY; CDR2 reads SVGAGI. Trimming at V came to 0 bases and at J to 3 bases, leaving 5 bases not matched to a gene. This CDR3 is built from 16 residues. This CDR3 is CASSYSSSGGGYEQYF. CDR3 DNA: TGTGCCAGCAGTTACTCGTCTAGCGGGGGAGGCTACGAGCAGTACTTC.

There are many counts of this clonotype. V usage is TRBV4-3 and J usage is TRBJ2-3; D is undetermined. The CDR3 contains 15 residues. The V gene's germline CDR1 is LGHNA and CDR2 YSLEER. Trimming took 5 bases from V and 0 from J, leaving 12 bases between them. The CDR3 coding sequence is TGCGCCAGCAGCGGAAGGGCGGTTAGCACAGATACGCAGTATTTT. Translated: CASSGRAVSTDTQYF.

The V gene is TRBV5-1, the J gene TRBJ2-7; D is perhaps TRBD2 (5 bases). The V end was cut by 1 base, the J end by 2 bases, with 10 bases between. The CDR3 runs to 14 residues. Per germline, CDR1 SGHRS and CDR2 YFSETQ. CDR3 amino acids: CASSLRGNTYEQYF. DNA for the CDR3: TGCGCCAGCAGCTTGCGAGGGAATACCTACGAGCAGTACTTC.

This clonotype was seen more than once but under ten times. The rearrangement links TRBV20-1 to TRBJ1-1; tentatively, D is TRBD1 (6 bases). This CDR3 region has 15 residues. Germline CDR1 DFQATT, CDR2 SNEGSKA (reference sequence). Trimming removed 4 bases at V and 5 bases at J, with 20 bases between. The CDR3 sequence: CSATPGSGAGTEAFF. CDR3 in DNA: TGCAGTGCTACCCCTGGCTCAGGGGCGGGAACTGAAGCTTTCTTT.

This clonotype was found a few times. The chain combines TRBV10-3 with TRBJ2-1; possible D gene TRBD2, 5 bases. The CDR3 totals 11 residues. Between the trimmed V and J ends, which lost 7 bases and 9 bases, there was a span of 10 bases. Germline CDR1 and CDR2: ENHRY and SYGVKD. CDR3 region: CAITPGGEQFF. The CDR3 DNA sequence: TGTGCCATCACCCCCGGAGGTGAGCAGTTCTTC.

This clonotype was seen more than once but under ten times. This chain connects TRBV6-6 to TRBJ1-2, with D unresolved. The V and J ends lost 1 base and 5 bases respectively, with 8 bases between them. The CDR3 extends over 13 amino acids. Germline lookup yields CDR1 MNHNY and CDR2 SVGAGI (reference sequence). The CDR3 nucleotides read TGTGCCAGCAGTTACTTCCTGGGGTATGGCTACACCTTC. As protein: CASSYFLGYGYTF.